Shown below are 30 T cell receptor beta chains from a single sample sequenced in a study of blood T cell repertoires in COVID-19. The method was immunoSEQ multiplex PCR; TCRdb's version includes in-frame clones alone and lacks a portion of them. Among 150,000 to 160,000 clones listed, 75% to 90% were seen once. Source material: peripheral blood. Source of these receptors: a woman aged 40 to 50 with acute or convalescent COVID-19.

This clone came up once. The chain is built from TRBV5-1 and TRBJ2-3, with D possibly TRBD2 on 6 matching bases. Looked up from germline, CDR1 is SGHRS and CDR2 is YFSETQ. The V end was cut by 2 bases, the J end by 5 bases, with 15 bases between. The length of the CDR3 is 15 residues. The CDR3: CASSLSAGSEDTQYF. DNA of the CDR3: TGCGCCAGCAGCTTATCGGCGGGATCGGAAGATACGCAGTATTTT.

The V call is TRBV7-9, the J call TRBJ2-5; TRBD1 agrees at 8 bases. The V and J ends lost 7 bases and 5 bases, in that order; junction bases with no gene match: 15. From germline, CDR1 is SEHNR and CDR2 FQNEAQ (reference sequence). CDR3 length: 16 residues. CDR3 residues: CASTIMDRAKGETQYF. The CDR3 DNA follows: TGTGCCAGCACCATAATGGACAGGGCCAAGGGTGAGACCCAGTACTTC.

The chain links TRBV5-6 to TRBJ2-7; 10 positions match TRBD2. The CDR3 is 12 amino acids. The J segment lost 13 bases and the V segment lost 0 bases, leaving 4 bases of the junction unmatched. CDR1 and CDR2 (germline): SGHDT, YYEEEE. This CDR3 is CASSLGLAGSYF. In nucleotides, the CDR3 is TGTGCCAGCAGCTTGGGACTAGCGGGTTCCTACTTC.

The chain links TRBV18 to TRBJ2-1, with 9 bases that match TRBD1. The CDR3 runs 16 residues. CDR1 and CDR2 from the germline V gene are KGHSH and LQKENI. Trimming cost V 3 bases and J 9 bases; bases outside gene matches: 12. CDR3 nucleotides: TGTGCCAGCTCACCCCCGGGACAGGGAAGTTTTGTTGAGCAGTTCTTC. Residues: CASSPPGQGSFVEQFF.

This sequence joins TRBV5-6 and TRBJ2-1, with 13 bases that match TRBD2. CDR1 and CDR2 (germline): SGHDT, YYEEEE. The V segment lost 2 bases and the J segment 13 bases; nucleotides outside the gene matches: 3. The CDR3 contains 13 residues. DNA of the CDR3: TGTGCCAGCAGCTTCGGGACTAGCGGGGATCAGTTCTTC. This gives the protein CASSFGTSGDQFF.

The chain employs TRBV11-2 and TRBJ2-3; 8 nucleotides align to TRBD2. V lost 0 bases, J lost 7 bases, and 3 bases stayed unmatched. The V gene's germline CDR1 is SGHAT and CDR2 FQNNGV. The CDR3 has 14 amino acids. The CDR3 protein is CASSLERLAHTQYF. The CDR3 DNA reads as TGTGCCAGCAGCTTAGAGCGACTAGCGCATACGCAGTATTTT.

This sequence joins TRBV7-8 and TRBJ2-1; 8 positions match TRBD2. The CDR3 runs to 15 residues. V dropped 2 bases and J dropped 7; count of bases not matched to a gene: 7. In germline, CDR1 is SGHVS, CDR2 FQNEAQ. The CDR3 reads CASSLSSGSWNEQFF. DNA of the CDR3: TGTGCCAGCAGCTTATCAAGCGGGAGTTGGAATGAGCAGTTCTTC.

This rearrangement joins TRBV5-1 to TRBJ1-5, with a possible D match to TRBD1 (5 bases). Trimming stripped 5 bases from V and 1 base from J, with 10 bases between. The germline gives CDR1 SGHRS, CDR2 YFSETQ. The CDR3 is made up of 14 amino acids. The CDR3 bases are TGCGCCAGCAGTCCAGGGAACAGCAATCAGCCCCAGCATTTT. It encodes CASSPGNSNQPQHF.

The chain recombines TRBV29-1 with TRBJ1-5; TRBD1 matches 8 bases. This CDR3 comprises 13 residues. V shed 4 bases, J shed 7 bases, and the junction held 6 bases outside the gene matches. CDR1 and CDR2 from the germline V gene are SQVTM and ANQGSEA. For the CDR3, the DNA is TGCAGCGTTGCGGCAGGGGGCGGCCAGCCCCAGCATTTT. This sequence encodes CSVAAGGGQPQHF.

For this clone: Mismatch with germline at one junction end may stem from a read error. The V and J genes are TRBV29-1 and TRBJ2-7; D is perhaps TRBD1 (6 bases). CDR1 is SQVTM, CDR2 ANQGSEA, per germline. The CDR3 spans 13 residues. CDR3 DNA: TGCAGCGTTGAGGGGACATCTCCCTACGGGCAGTACTTC. It specifies CSVEGTSPYGQYF.

This clone was detected a few times. This sequence joins TRBV5-6 and TRBJ2-7; D is unresolved. The germline gives CDR1 SGHDT, CDR2 YYEEEE. The CDR3 runs 15 residues. Between the trimmed V and J ends, which lost 0 bases and 3 bases, there was a span of 13 bases. The CDR3 sequence: CASSLESYSFYEQYF. The CDR3 bases are TGTGCCAGCAGCTTGGAATCGTATTCCTTCTACGAGCAGTACTTC.

The chain combines TRBV28 with TRBJ2-3; TRBD1 is a possible D gene (6 bases). This CDR3 spans 14 amino acids. The V end lost 3 bases, the J end lost 5 bases, and 12 bases lay between the germline ends. Per the germline V gene, CDR1 is MDHEN and CDR2 is SYDVKM. DNA for the CDR3: TGTGCCAGCAGTTTTAACAGGGCTAAAGATACGCAGTATTTT. It yields the protein CASSFNRAKDTQYF.

The chain employs TRBV6-5 and TRBJ2-5; TRBD1 agrees at 7 bases. CDR1 MNHEY and CDR2 SVGAGI come from the germline V gene. With 5 bases clipped from V and 5 bases from J, the junction kept 8 bases outside the gene matches. The CDR3 runs 14 residues. CDR3 sequence reads: CASSLQGSGETQYF. For the CDR3, the DNA is TGTGCCAGCAGTCTACAGGGGTCTGGGGAGACCCAGTACTTC.

The rearrangement links TRBV6-5 to TRBJ1-2, with 7 positions matching TRBD1. V trimming: 5 bases; J trimming: 5 bases; junction bases outside the gene matches: 2. This CDR3 region has 12 residues. Per germline, CDR1 MNHEY and CDR2 SVGAGI. CDR3 coding DNA: TGTGCCAGCAGTCGACAGGGTTATGGCTACACCTTC. It specifies CASSRQGYGYTF.

The J gene is TRBJ2-4, the V gene TRBV28; tentatively, D is TRBD1 (6 bases). This CDR3 has 14 amino acids. V lost 4 bases and J lost 6, with 13 bases in between. Germline values: CDR1 MDHEN, CDR2 SYDVKM. This CDR3 reads CASSSRTERNIQYF. As DNA, the CDR3 is TGTGCCAGCAGTTCCCGGACAGAGAGAAACATTCAGTACTTC. The complete variable domain, with remaining parts taken from reference TRBV28 and TRBJ2-4, reads DVKVTQSSRYLVKRTGEKVFLECVQDMDHENMFWYRQDPGLGLRLIYFSYDVKMKEKGDIPEGYSVSREKKERFSLILESASTNQTSMYLCASSSRTERNIQYFGAGTRLSVL.

The V and J genes are TRBV3-1 (or the pseudogene TRBV3-2) and TRBJ1-1; maybe TRBD1 (5 bases). Germline CDR1 is LGHDT and CDR2 is YNNKEL (reference sequence). V lost 1 base, J lost 11 bases, and 8 bases lay in between. This CDR3 is 11 amino acids long. The CDR3 region is CASSQGRGAFF. Written as DNA, the CDR3 is TGTGCCAGCAGCCAAGGGCGGGGGGCTTTCTTT.

The chain uses TRBV5-1 and TRBJ2-3; 7 bases line up with TRBD2. Unmatched junction bases numbered 5, after V lost 3 bases and J lost 4 bases. Germline V CDR1 and CDR2: SGHRS, YFSETQ. The CDR3 totals 14 residues. The CDR3 coding sequence is TGCGCCAGCAGCTCGGGAGGTATCTCAGATACGCAGTATTTT. Protein: CASSSGGISDTQYF.

The rearrangement uses TRBV7-8 and TRBJ2-7; no reliable D call. The CDR3 spans 11 residues. The ends were cut back, 4 bases at V and 4 bases at J, with 5 bases in the middle. Per germline, CDR1 SGHVS and CDR2 FQNEAQ. The CDR3 coding sequence is TGTGCCAGCAGCTCGCGTTACGAGCAGTACTTC. Translated, it gives CASSSRYEQYF. Full variable domain (missing parts from reference TRBV7-8 and TRBJ2-7): GAGVSQSPRYKVAKRGQDVALRCDPISGHVSLFWYQQALGQGPEFLTYFQNEAQLDKSGLPSDRFFAERPEGSVSTLKIQRTQQEDSAVYLCASSSRYEQYFGPGTRLTVT.

The J gene is TRBJ2-7, the V gene TRBV6-1, with D tentatively TRBD2 (7 bases). Germline values: CDR1 MNHNS, CDR2 SASEGT. There are 13 residues in the CDR3. CDR3: CASSEALGGARVV. The CDR3 DNA follows: TGTGCCAGCAGTGAAGCGCTGGGGGGGGCGCGAGTGGTC.

The V and J genes are TRBV7-7 and TRBJ1-3; 10 bases align to TRBD1. V lost 6 bases to trimming and J lost 4 bases; unmatched junction nucleotides: 6. The germline V gene encodes CDR1 SSHAT and CDR2 FNYEAQ (reference sequence). This CDR3 has 15 residues. CDR3 nucleotide sequence: TGTGCCAGCAGTGTTGGACAGGGGGGCGGAAACACCATATATTTT. This codes for CASSVGQGGGNTIYF. Combining the CDR3 with reference TRBV7-7 and TRBJ1-3 gives the whole variable domain GAGVSQSPRYKVTKRGQDVTLRCDPISSHATLYWYQQALGQGPEFLTYFNYEAQPDKSGLPSDRFSAERPEGSISTLTIQRTEQRDSAMYRCASSVGQGGGNTIYFGEGSWLTVV.

This clone appeared a single time. V and J are TRBV5-1 and TRBJ1-2; D call uncertain. Trimming took 4 bases from V and 0 from J, leaving 19 bases between them. In germline, CDR1 is SGHRS, CDR2 YFSETQ. The CDR3 spans 17 residues. CDR3 in DNA: TGCGCCAGCAGCGGAGCCGAGAACGAACAAGCTAACTATGGCTACACCTTC. Its translation is CASSGAENEQANYGYTF.

The chain joins TRBV5-1 to TRBJ2-7; 15 bases are a match to TRBD2. The germline V gene has CDR1 SGHRS and CDR2 YFSETQ. Germline trimming cut 4 bases from V and 4 bases from J; bases unmatched to any gene: 9. The CDR3 extends over 17 amino acids. CDR3 nucleotide sequence: TGCGCCAGCAGCCCGTACCGGACTAGCGGGGGGGCGTACGAGCAGTACTTC. Encoded protein: CASSPYRTSGGAYEQYF.

The chain uses TRBV3-1 (or the pseudogene TRBV3-2) and TRBJ2-3; 15 bases agree with TRBD2. The germline CDR1 and CDR2 sequences are LGHDT and YNNKEL (reference sequence). V lost 4 bases and J lost 6; bases outside the gene matches: 5. The CDR3 runs to 16 residues. The CDR3 DNA reads TGTGCCAGCAGCCTCGGGACTAGCGGGGGGTTGGATACGCAGTATTTT. As protein: CASSLGTSGGLDTQYF.

The count of this clone is one. The genes are TRBV12-3 or TRBV12-4 and TRBJ1-5; 8 bases line up with TRBD1. Trimming cost V 6 bases and J 4 bases; bases outside gene matches: 2. The CDR3 is made up of 13 amino acids. Here the CDR3 DNA reads TGTGCCAGCAGCCACAGGGGGAATCAGCCCCAGCATTTT. Translated: CASSHRGNQPQHF.

The chain is built from TRBV6-5 and TRBJ2-1; 12 bases map to TRBD2. CDR1 MNHEY and CDR2 SVGAGI come from the germline V gene. The CDR3 loop spans 15 amino acids. Germline trimming cut 6 bases from V and 9 bases from J; bases unmatched to any gene: 9. The CDR3 loop reads CASSPLAGGWGEQFF. The CDR3 DNA is TGTGCCAGCAGCCCCCTAGCGGGGGGGTGGGGTGAGCAGTTCTTC.

The chain has TRBV7-8 and TRBJ2-5; maybe TRBD2 (6 bases). CDR3 length: 12 amino acids. CDR1 is SGHVS, CDR2 FQNEAQ, per germline. With 5 bases removed from V and 11 bases from J, the gap between germline ends came to 15 bases. CDR3 protein: CASSLTSPWQYF. CDR3 coding DNA: TGTGCCAGCAGCCTGACTAGTCCTTGGCAGTACTTC.

The chain carries TRBV28 and TRBJ2-7, with 8 bases matching TRBD1. CDR1 MDHEN and CDR2 SYDVKM come from the germline V gene. The CDR3 spans 16 residues. With V trimmed by 5 bases and J by 3 bases, 12 bases remained unmatched. The CDR3: CASSPPQDRDIYEQYF. The CDR3 coding sequence is TGTGCCAGCAGTCCCCCTCAGGACAGGGATATCTACGAGCAGTACTTC.

This sequence joins TRBV9 and TRBJ2-1; TRBD1 might be the D (5 bases). Germline loops: CDR1 SGDLS, CDR2 YYNGEE. The CDR3 consists of 15 residues. With 3 bases removed from V and 6 bases from J, the gap between germline ends came to 16 bases. The CDR3 here is CASSARVGLGNEQFF. CDR3 nucleotides: TGTGCCAGCAGCGCCAGGGTCGGGCTAGGCAATGAGCAGTTCTTC.

This sequence joins TRBV12-5 and TRBJ2-5, with TRBD1 as a possible D gene (5 bases). Germline CDR1 and CDR2: LGHNT and FRNRAP. The CDR3 is 15 amino acids. V gave up 7 bases and J gave up 1 base, with 16 bases separating them. DNA of the CDR3: TGTGCTAGTGCCCAGGGATCGGTAACCCAAGAGACCCAGTACTTC. Its translation is CASAQGSVTQETQYF.

This clone was seen just once. This rearrangement joins TRBV5-1 to TRBJ1-5; 7 positions match TRBD1. The ends lost 4 bases at V and 3 bases at J; junction bases unmatched: 7. Germline-derived CDR1 and CDR2 are SGHRS and YFSETQ. The CDR3 is made up of 15 amino acids. The CDR3 is CASSTETGNNQPQHF. CDR3 in DNA: TGCGCCAGCAGCACGGAGACAGGGAACAATCAGCCCCAGCATTTT.